The text below deals with one T cell receptor beta chain. The antigen it recognizes is unknown. Within one base of it there is no much larger clone, and no base qualities were kept. Other DNA sequences of this sample code for an identical CDR3. TCRbeta CDR3 regions were amplified from genomic DNA using the immunoSEQ Assay, a bias-controlled multiplex PCR. In the original analysis: Nucleated cell counts per sample were estimated from amplification of reference gene primers within the assay. Sequence reads were collapsed and filtered to measure the absolute abundance of every unique TCRbeta CDR3 rearrangement. For each sample, productive Simpson clonality was calculated as the square root of Simpson's diversity index over productive rearrangements. Entries here come from immuneACCESS through TCRdb and include only in-frame sequences with V and J called. Some clones fail to appear in such tables; in the studies checked, an unresolved V gene covers under half of the shortfall, and the cause of the remainder is unknown. The DNA was the basis for D and trimming; V, J and clone size are from that table. Across this sample there are approximately 210,000 clones, with 88% seen only once. 3.5% to 4.5% of the sample is held by the ten biggest clonotypes.

This entry is derived from a study of blood T cell repertoires in COVID-19 (dated by TCRdb to the early 2020s). Regarding the complete study: Samples from collaborators originated in the United States, Italy and Spain and spanned both the acute and convalescent phases of COVID-19. The prospective study material was composed of cDNA or gDNA derived from T cells, B-cell-depleted T cells, or PBMCs. Subjects who had been exposed to COVID-19, were actively infected with it, or had recovered from it provided the deeply sampled blood TCRbeta repertoires that made up the dataset. The repertoires were released in a freely available public database meant as a resource for research on the immune response to SARS-CoV-2. The samples were drawn from the first 160 participants of the ongoing ImmuneRACE study and from 950 to 1,500 subjects provided by 6 global collaborators. Nearly every sample came with metadata listing a de-identified subject ID, COVID-19 status, age in years and sex. Where available, HLA class I and class II types were taken from metadata supplied by the sample provider and were not determined by assay-based typing.

Collaborating institutions collected whole blood in K2EDTA tubes following their own protocols. For TCRbeta analysis, collaborators shipped samples in one of three forms: frozen whole blood, isolated PBMCs, or DNA extracted from either of those sample types. What the work shows at the level of the full study, not this receptor alone: The amount of clinical and demographic metadata varied by source and participant and was provided uncurated.

Reading from cysteine to phenylalanine, the CDR3 counts 14 amino acids. Only the CDR3 DNA is retained, 42 bases long and in frame from the first base. CDR1 and CDR2 are read off the germline V gene as SGHRS and YFSETQ. Clipping removes 4 bases from V and 5 bases from J, with 5 as the unmatched junction base count. Sequencing was done on a sample of peripheral blood. Recombination joined TRBV5-1 with TRBJ1-4; 7 bases in between match TRBD1. This sequence originates from a human donor in a cohort sampled during active COVID-19. DNA sequence: TGCGCCAGCAGCCTACGACAGGGAAATGAAAAACTGTTTTTT. This sequence encodes CASSLRQGNEKLFF.